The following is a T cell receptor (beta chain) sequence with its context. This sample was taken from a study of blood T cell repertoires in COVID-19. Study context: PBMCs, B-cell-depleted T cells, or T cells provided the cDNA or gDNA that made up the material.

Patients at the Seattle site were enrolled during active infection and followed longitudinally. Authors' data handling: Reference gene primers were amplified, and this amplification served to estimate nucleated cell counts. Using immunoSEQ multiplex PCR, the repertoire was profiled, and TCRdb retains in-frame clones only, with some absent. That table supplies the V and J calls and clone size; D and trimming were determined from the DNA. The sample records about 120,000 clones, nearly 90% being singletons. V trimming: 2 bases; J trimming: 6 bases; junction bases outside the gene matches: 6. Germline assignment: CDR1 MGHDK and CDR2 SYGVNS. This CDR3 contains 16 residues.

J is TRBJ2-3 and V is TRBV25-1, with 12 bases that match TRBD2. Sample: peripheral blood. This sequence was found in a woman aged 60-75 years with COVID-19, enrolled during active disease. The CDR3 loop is CASSEVGLAGRDTQYF. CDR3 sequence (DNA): TGTGCCAGCAGTGAAGTGGGACTAGCGGGTCGGGATACGCAGTATTTT.